This T cell receptor beta chain was identified during a study of cytomegalovirus exposure and HLA in healthy donors (dated by TCRdb to about 2017). Background for the entire study: An earlier analysis of some 500 of the donors reported approximately 300 Gb of sequence data and 117 million unique TCR beta sequences from 190 million or so T cells. Donor age, sex, ethnicity and CMV serostatus were compiled alongside the repertoire data. A later genetic analysis took genome-wide SNP genotypes for about 65% of the 666 donors and used that subset as a discovery cohort. Every discovery cohort repertoire had been produced on one sequencing platform. Among the approximately 420 genotyped donors, under 90% belonged to the genetic ancestry cluster associated with self-reported Caucasian donors. An early release covering roughly 600 HLA-typed donors comprised approximately 290 gigabases of sequencing data and 85 million to 100 million unique TCR sequences. About five DR-DQ haplotypes were treated as single units for association and clustering because of strong linkage in the cohort. The number of donors typed differed by locus, with roughly 620-640 for A, B, C, DRB1 and DQB1, 522 for DQA1, approximately 570 for DPA1, and over 400 for DPB1. The aim of the study was to test whether cataloging public T cell receptors could identify signatures of past pathogen exposure. The later analysis used no new phenotypic data to find candidate immune exposures, relying instead on TCR beta sequences and their occurrence across donors. To predict cytomegalovirus infection status, the study combined high-throughput TCR immunosequencing, statistical association of individual TCRs with disease status, and machine learning. In a later analysis, previously published TCR beta repertoires from about 640 donors were re-analyzed and high-resolution HLA genotyping was added so that TCR occurrence patterns could be studied. Both class I and class II loci were covered by HLA typing, at four-digit resolution. In an earlier analysis of roughly 600 of the donors, high-throughput TCR beta sequencing was used to judge whether each TCR beta V gene segment behaved as functional or pseudogenic. The study profiled the T cell repertoires of more than 500 subjects by immunosequencing and related them to cytomegalovirus serostatus. Along with the roughly 670-subject first cohort, a separate validation cohort of 120 different subjects was used. Across approximately 400 genotyped donors of the cohort, an average of about 220,000 unique TCR beta nucleotide sequences per donor were sequenced, and around 20% of those sequences were non-productive.

Paper-wide results and their limitations: V-gene and J-gene trimming of TCR beta chains was associated with a missense DCLRE1C variant in a later genetic analysis, and the association was replicated in an independent cohort. In vitro tests confirmed that a few of the cytomegalovirus-associated TCR beta chains recognize cytomegalovirus antigens. When HLA alleles, especially DR and DQ, strongly co-occurred, TCR associations were difficult to assign to individual alleles. A group of highly shared sequence variants was considered likely to be a technical artifact of the sequencing pipeline. This cohort had only TCR beta chains sequenced, and the lack of alpha or paired-chain data limited which features could be detected. Because some donors lacked HLA typing at each locus, the association tests relied only on the typed subset. The authors suggested that the approach could potentially be extended to other disease states and immunological phenotypes. The study gave a list of roughly 150 TCR beta chains associated with cytomegalovirus. The earlier analysis of fewer than 750 of the donors excluded fewer than 20 rarely observed V segments, including chromosome 9 orphons, because counts were too low. Correlated functional status among segregating V segments might be attributable to linkage disequilibrium, but an unknown experimental factor could not be ruled out. The classifier was reported to diagnose cytomegalovirus status with high specificity and sensitivity in both the original and validation cohorts. While some public TCRs were present in many individuals, most TCR sequences turned up only very rarely across donors. In a later analysis, TCR association rates were found to vary across HLA loci, with the most associated TCRs seen for DRB1 alleles and the fewest for HLA-C alleles. Specific HLA alleles were associated with over 15,000 TCR beta sequences at a false discovery rate of 0.05 in a later analysis. In a later analysis, several top co-occurrence clusters were reported to appear linked to parvovirus B19, influenza, CMV and Epstein-Barr virus. A later genetic analysis reported fewer N-insertions in productive TCRs among donors in an Asian-associated ancestry cluster than the roughly 640-donor mean. A later analysis found that most CMV-associated TCR beta chains appeared HLA-restricted, with HLA associations seemingly driven largely by CMV exposure. For the cohort, immune exposure information was limited to CMV serostatus. Some IMGT-functional V segments, including TRBV6-2 and TRBV6-3, could not be told apart with the 87-base-pair reads, so those segments were excluded. Broadly in line with IMGT annotations, most TCR beta V segments showed up in productive rearrangements about 87% or about 30% of the time in an earlier analysis of a few hundred of the donors. A further reported finding was that TCR beta sequences accurately predicted the HLA-A and HLA-B alleles for most subjects in the first cohort. A later analysis found that HLA-associated TCR beta chains were more clonally expanded and had lower generation probabilities than equally common non-associated chains. Presence/absence analyses assumed roughly uniform sequencing depth across donors, an assumption that may not hold.

Here V drops 6 bases and J drops 2 bases, and the junction holds 2 bases not matched to any gene. The cysteine opens and the phenylalanine closes a CDR3 of 13 amino acids. Only the CDR3 region is kept as DNA, spanning 39 bases read in frame from base 1. Per the germline V gene (reference sequence), MNHNY is the CDR1 and SVGAGI is the CDR2. The cohort consisted of hundreds of healthy bone marrow donors. At the time of sampling, all cohort members were nominally healthy, though unrecorded immune exposures were likely present. The donor was CMV seronegative and belonged to the group of approximately 320 seronegative cohort members. A peripheral blood sample was collected from each donor, and TCR beta sequencing was performed on peripheral blood mononuclear cells. The Qiagen DNeasy Blood Extraction Kit was used to extract genomic DNA from the blood cell samples. Remarks on this clone: No antigen is known for it. No base qualities exist here, and no much larger clone lies one base off it.

The method was the immunoSEQ multiplex PCR assay. For the multiplex PCR, a mixture combining 60 forward primers for TCR Vbeta segments and 13 reverse primers for TCR Jbeta segments was used. The CDR3 region of rearranged TCR beta genes was amplified from genomic DNA with a multiplex PCR assay. The amplified TCR beta libraries were sequenced on the Illumina HiSeq System as 87-base-pair reads. Turning to the authors' computational methods: Across the 670 or so repertoires, a later analysis counted 80 million or so unique TCR beta chains, about 10 million of which were shared by at least two donors. A nearest-neighbor algorithm error-corrected the raw reads and collapsed the reads into unique sequences, merging closely related sequences to remove PCR and sequencing errors. Alignment of CDR3 sequences to IMGT reference sequences was used to assign V, D and J gene segments. For a sequence to be retained, a match of at least six nucleotides was required to both a V gene segment and a J gene segment. Rearrangements were classified as productive when the CDR3 lacked stop codons and remained in frame with V and J, and all other rearrangements were classified as non-productive. Following IMGT convention, CDR3 was defined as the stretch from the second conserved V-encoded cysteine up to the conserved J-encoded phenylalanine. The earlier analysis of about 530 of the donors excluded any sequence lacking an unambiguous match to a single V gene segment. An earlier analysis of almost 600 of the donors classified V segments as functional when productive rearrangements were above 56.7% and as segregating when the standard deviation between donors was above 5%. To diagnose cytomegalovirus status from the catalog of TCR beta chain sequences, a statistical classification framework was built. In a later analysis, TCR nucleotide sequences were compared against IMGT/GENE-DB human TR gene sequences so that V and J genes could be assigned. A later analysis assigned CDR3 sequences and most-parsimonious VDJ recombination scenarios with the TCRdist pipeline. In a later analysis, every TCR beta chain was defined by the combination of its CDR3 amino acid sequence and its V-gene family, and reads without a unique V-gene family were dropped. To address suspected cross-contamination and a sequencing artifact, a later analysis removed some 620 highly shared, low-generation-probability nucleotide sequences. In a later analysis, a clonal expansion index was calculated for each public chain from normalized within-repertoire ranks of inferred template counts. A later analysis computed generation probabilities with a VDJ recombination model fitted to out-of-frame rearrangements, and checked the results against IGoR. Hypergeometric tests were used in a later analysis to score TCR-TCR, TCR-HLA and TCR-CMV co-occurrence, with a repertoire-size bias correction applied to the TCR pairs. A later analysis estimated false discovery rates by permuting HLA or CMV assignments 20 times. In a later analysis, co-occurring TCRs were grouped with DBSCAN, and TCRdist sequence similarity was added when clustering was performed within HLA-allele-positive subsets. For co-occurrence clustering, repertoires with fewer than 30,000 or more than 120,000 public chains were excluded, along with roughly 5 repertoires with anomalous nucleotide sharing. The immuneACCESS repertoire file appears here via TCRdb, limited to in-frame rearrangements. These files lack a portion of the clones; in checked studies, under half of the deficit traces to unresolved V genes, and the cause of the others is not known. Clonal size and the V and J genes are those of that table, whereas D and trimming came from the DNA. This sample holds about 160,000 clones; over 80% were observed only once. Approximately 1.3% of the sample comes from the top ten.

What was sequenced was PBMCs. Recombination linked TRBV6-6 to TRBJ1-2, and 8 junctional nucleotides match TRBD1. The clonotype comes from a boy under 10 years old in good health and CMV-seronegative. DNA sequence: TGTGCCAGCAGCCGACAGGGGAACTATGGCTACACCTTC. It translates to CASSRQGNYGYTF.